The text below deals with one T cell receptor beta chain. Its antigen is as yet unknown. These data belong to a study of OX40 agonist ivuxolimab in advanced cancers. Across the whole study: Enrollees could have had prior anti-PD-1, anti-PD-L1 or anti-CTLA-4 therapy, which around 43% had received. Three patients showed partial responses: one hepatocellular carcinoma and two cutaneous melanoma cases. General observations from the study: Certain nonresponding patients likewise had low normalized T-cell clonal expansion.

Here immunoSEQ multiplex PCR was the method, and the copy in TCRdb shows in-frame clones only, minus some. This table has about 79,000 clones, less than 95% appearing once. The sequences come from CD4+ or CD8+ T cells sorted from blood, collected in a trial of the OX40 agonist ivuxolimab. This clonotype originated in an adult with an advanced solid tumor such as melanoma, head and neck, liver or kidney cancer.

CDR3 DNA: TGTGCCAGCAGTGCGACAGGTAACACTGAAGCTTTCTTT. Translating gives CASSATGNTEAFF. The chain is built from TRBV6-4 and TRBJ1-1; TRBD1 is a possible D gene (6 bases). The CDR3 is 13 amino acids. Trimming left V 4 bases short and J 2 bases short, with 8 bases between. Germline CDR1 is MRHNA and CDR2 is SNTAGT.